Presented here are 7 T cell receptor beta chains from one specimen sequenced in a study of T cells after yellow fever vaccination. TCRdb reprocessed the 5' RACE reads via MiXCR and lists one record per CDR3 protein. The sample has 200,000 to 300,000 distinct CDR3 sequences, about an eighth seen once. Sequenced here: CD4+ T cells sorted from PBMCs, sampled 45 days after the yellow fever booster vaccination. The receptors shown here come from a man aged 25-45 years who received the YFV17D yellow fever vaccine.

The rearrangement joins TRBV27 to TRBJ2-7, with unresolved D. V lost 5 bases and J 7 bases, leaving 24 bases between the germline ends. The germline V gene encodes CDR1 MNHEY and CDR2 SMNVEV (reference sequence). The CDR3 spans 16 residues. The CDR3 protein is CASSPTNGLSSWEQYF. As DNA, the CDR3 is TGTGCCAGCAGTCCGACAAATGGGCTTTCATCTTGGGAGCAGTACTTC.

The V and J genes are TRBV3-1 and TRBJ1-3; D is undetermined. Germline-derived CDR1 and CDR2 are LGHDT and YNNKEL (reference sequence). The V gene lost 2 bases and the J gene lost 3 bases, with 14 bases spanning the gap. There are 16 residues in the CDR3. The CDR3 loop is CASSQRYRTSGNTIYF. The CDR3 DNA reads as TGTGCCAGCAGCCAACGATATCGGACGAGTGGAAACACCATATATTTT. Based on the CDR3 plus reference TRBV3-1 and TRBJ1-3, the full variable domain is DTAVSQTPKYLVTQMGNDKSIKCEQNLGHDTMYWYKQDSKKFLKIMFSYNNKELIINETVPNRFSPKSPDKAHLNLHINSLELGDSAVYFCASSQRYRTSGNTIYFGEGSWLTVV.

In nucleotides, the CDR3 is TGTGCCAGCAGCTCCGGACAGGGGATTTTGTCTTCCTACGAGCAGTACTTC. Amino acids: CASSSGQGILSSYEQYF. The chain couples TRBV7-8 to TRBJ2-7; TRBD1 matches 9 bases. Germline-derived CDR1 and CDR2 are SGHVS and FQNEAQ. J lost 1 base, V lost 4 bases, and 11 bases had no gene match. CDR3 length: 17 amino acids.

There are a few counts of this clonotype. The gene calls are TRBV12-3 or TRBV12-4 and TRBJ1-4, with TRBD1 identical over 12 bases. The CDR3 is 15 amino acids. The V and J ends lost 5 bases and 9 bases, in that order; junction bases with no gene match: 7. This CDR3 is CASSLGTGGIQKLFF. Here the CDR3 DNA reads TGTGCCAGCAGTCTCGGGACAGGGGGCATACAAAAACTGTTTTTT.

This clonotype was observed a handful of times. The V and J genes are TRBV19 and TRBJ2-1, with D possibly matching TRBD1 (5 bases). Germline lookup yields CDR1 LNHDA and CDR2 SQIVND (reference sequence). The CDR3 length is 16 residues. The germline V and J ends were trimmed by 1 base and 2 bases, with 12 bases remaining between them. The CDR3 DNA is TGTGCCAGTAGTATAGGACAGAGTCTTCCCTACAATGAGCAGTTCTTC. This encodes CASSIGQSLPYNEQFF.

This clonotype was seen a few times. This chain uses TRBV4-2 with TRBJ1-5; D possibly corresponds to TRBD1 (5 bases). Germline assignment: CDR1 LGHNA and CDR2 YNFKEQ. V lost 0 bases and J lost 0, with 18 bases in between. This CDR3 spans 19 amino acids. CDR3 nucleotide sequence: TGTGCCAGCAGCCAAGACCCTATGGTACAGGCTAATAGCAATCAGCCCCAGCATTTT. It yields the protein CASSQDPMVQANSNQPQHF.

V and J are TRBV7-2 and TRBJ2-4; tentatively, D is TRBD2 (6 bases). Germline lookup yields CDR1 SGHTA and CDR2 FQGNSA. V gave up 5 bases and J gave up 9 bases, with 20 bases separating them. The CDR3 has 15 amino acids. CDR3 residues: CASSLLFGSEGIQYF. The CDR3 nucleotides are TGTGCCAGCAGCCTACTATTCGGGAGTGAGGGCATTCAGTACTTC.